This T cell receptor beta chain was sequenced for a study of shared clonotypes between healthy human individuals. The CDR3 consists of 13 residues. Germline lookup yields CDR1 SQVTM and CDR2 ANQGSEA. Germline trimming cut 4 bases from V and 0 bases from J; bases unmatched to any gene: 2. Naive CD8 cells lacked CD45RO and underwent positive selection for CCR7, leaving out terminally differentiated effector memory CD45RA+ cells. Genomic DNA (from each subset) was split evenly across several immunoSEQ plates. Repertoires were generated with immunoSEQ multiplex PCR, while TCRdb's copy carries only in-frame clones and drops some. The sample consists of about 2 million clones, around 96% of them appearing once.

This clonotype originated in a man younger than 30 in good health. J is TRBJ2-7 and V is TRBV29-1; 8 bases line up with TRBD1. Source material: naive CD8+ T cells sorted from blood. DNA of the CDR3: TGCAGCGTTGTGACAGGGGTCTCCTACGAGCAGTACTTC. It encodes CSVVTGVSYEQYF.